The present T cell receptor (beta chain) was sequenced within a study of cytomegalovirus exposure and HLA in healthy donors. Study-wide findings and caveats: The study listed approximately 170 cytomegalovirus-associated TCR beta chains.

Trimming at V came to 7 bases and at J to 5 bases, leaving 6 bases not matched to a gene. The CDR3 is 13 residues long. CDR1 SGHNT and CDR2 YENEEA come from the germline V gene. TCRdb's copy holds only in-frame clones and misses some; the assay was immunoSEQ multiplex PCR. The sample carries about 65,000 clones, about 94% recorded once. Regarding this clone: Its cognate antigen is unknown.

V and J are TRBV11-3 and TRBJ2-5; TRBD2 agrees at 8 bases. The TCR originated in a young man in good health and CMV-seropositive. Sample: PBMCs. CDR3 in amino acids: CASMAGGGETQYF. The CDR3, as DNA: TGTGCCAGCATGGCGGGGGGAGGGGAGACCCAGTACTTC.